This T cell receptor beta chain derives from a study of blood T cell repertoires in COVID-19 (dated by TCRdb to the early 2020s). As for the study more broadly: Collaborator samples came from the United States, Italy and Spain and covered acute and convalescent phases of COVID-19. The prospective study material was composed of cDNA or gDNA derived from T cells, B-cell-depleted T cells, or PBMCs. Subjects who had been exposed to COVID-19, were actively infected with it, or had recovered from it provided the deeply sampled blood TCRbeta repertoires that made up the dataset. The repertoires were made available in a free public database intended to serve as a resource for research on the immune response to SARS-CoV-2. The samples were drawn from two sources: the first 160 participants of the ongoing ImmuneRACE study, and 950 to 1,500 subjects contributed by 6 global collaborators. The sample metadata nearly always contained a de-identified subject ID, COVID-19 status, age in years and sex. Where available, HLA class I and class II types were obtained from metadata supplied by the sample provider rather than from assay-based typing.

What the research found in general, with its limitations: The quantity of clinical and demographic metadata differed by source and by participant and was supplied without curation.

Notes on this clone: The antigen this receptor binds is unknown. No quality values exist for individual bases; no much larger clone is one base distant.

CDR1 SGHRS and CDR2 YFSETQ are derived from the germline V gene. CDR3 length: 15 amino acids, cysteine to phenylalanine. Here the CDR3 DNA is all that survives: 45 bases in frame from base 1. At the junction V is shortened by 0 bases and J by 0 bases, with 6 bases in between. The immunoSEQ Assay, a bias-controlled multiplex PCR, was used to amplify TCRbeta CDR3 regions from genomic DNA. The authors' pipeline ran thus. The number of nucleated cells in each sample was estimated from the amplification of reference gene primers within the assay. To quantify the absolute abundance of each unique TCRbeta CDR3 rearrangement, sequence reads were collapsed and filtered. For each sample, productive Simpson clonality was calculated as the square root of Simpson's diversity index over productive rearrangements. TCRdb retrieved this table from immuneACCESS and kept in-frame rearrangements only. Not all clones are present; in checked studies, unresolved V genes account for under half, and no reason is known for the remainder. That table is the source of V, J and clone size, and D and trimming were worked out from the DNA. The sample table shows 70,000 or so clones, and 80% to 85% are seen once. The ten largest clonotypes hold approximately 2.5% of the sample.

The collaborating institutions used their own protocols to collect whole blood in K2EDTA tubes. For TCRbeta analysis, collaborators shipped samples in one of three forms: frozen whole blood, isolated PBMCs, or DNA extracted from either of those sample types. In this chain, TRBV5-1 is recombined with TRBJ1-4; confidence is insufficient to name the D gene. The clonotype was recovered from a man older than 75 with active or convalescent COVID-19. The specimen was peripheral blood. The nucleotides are TGCGCCAGCAGCTTGGTTTCAGCAACTAATGAAAAACTGTTTTTT. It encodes CASSLVSATNEKLFF.